Shown below are 24 T cell receptor beta chains from a single sample sequenced in a study of shared clonotypes between healthy human individuals. Sequencing was performed with immunoSEQ multiplex PCR; in TCRdb, only in-frame clones are kept and a portion is missing. This table holds about 2.4 million clones, 90% to 95% found once. The sequenced sample was naive CD4+ T cells from PBMCs. Subset defined: CD45RA+ positively selected. These TCRs come from a man younger than 30 in good health. Some clones in this sample may be carry-over from other donors' samples.

The chain has TRBV5-1 and TRBJ2-1; TRBD1 might be the D (6 bases). The germline CDR1 and CDR2 sequences are SGHRS and YFSETQ. CDR3 size: 19 residues. V was pared by 4 bases and J by 0 bases, with 23 bases between. Here the CDR3 reads CASSHPRGRDLSSYNEQFF. DNA of the CDR3: TGCGCCAGCAGCCACCCCAGGGGTCGGGACCTTAGCTCCTACAATGAGCAGTTCTTC.

V is TRBV19 and J is TRBJ1-5; D is unclear. The V and J ends lost 3 bases and 1 base respectively, with 13 bases between them. Germline CDR1 reads LNHDA; CDR2 reads SQIVND (reference sequence). The CDR3 sequence is 16 residues long. CDR3 region: CASSINGIQSNQPQHF. CDR3 nucleotide sequence: TGTGCCAGTAGTATTAACGGCATCCAAAGCAATCAGCCCCAGCATTTT.

The chain has TRBV28 and TRBJ1-2, with D possibly being TRBD1 (6 bases). CDR3 length: 16 amino acids. Trimming removed 3 bases at V and 8 bases at J, with 22 bases between. Germline CDR1 reads MDHEN; CDR2 reads SYDVKM. The CDR3 nucleotides read TGTGCCAGCAGTTTGGCGGCGGTGATGACAGGACGAGGCTACACCTTC. Its translation: CASSLAAVMTGRGYTF.

The rearrangement joins TRBV6-5 to TRBJ1-2; TRBD1 matches 8 bases. From germline, CDR1 is MNHEY and CDR2 SVGAGI. The length of the CDR3 is 14 residues. J gave up 8 bases and V 0 bases, and 5 bases lay outside the gene matches. The chain's CDR3 is CASSYSRTGIGYTF. The CDR3 coding sequence is TGTGCCAGCAGTTACTCAAGGACAGGGATAGGCTACACCTTC.

Comments on this clone: Additional DNA sequences in this sample encode the identical CDR3. The chain combines TRBV7-9 with TRBJ1-2; 9 bases fit TRBD1. Germline CDR1 and CDR2: SEHNR and FQNEAQ (reference sequence). The CDR3 runs 16 residues. Trimming took 4 bases from V and 5 from J; bases not matched to a gene: 11. The CDR3 sequence is CASSSPTGGAGYGYTF. CDR3 DNA sequence: TGTGCCAGCAGCTCCCCCACAGGGGGCGCGGGGTATGGCTACACCTTC.

This clone has more than one count but fewer than ten. The rearrangement uses TRBV6-1 and TRBJ1-5; no reliable D call. The germline V gene encodes CDR1 MNHNS and CDR2 SASEGT. CDR3 length: 12 residues. The germline V and J ends were trimmed by 5 bases and 5 bases, with 7 bases remaining between them. The CDR3 loop is CASSLPDQPQHF. The CDR3 DNA follows: TGTGCCAGCAGTCTTCCCGATCAGCCCCAGCATTTT.

The chain carries TRBV19 and TRBJ2-2, with D perhaps TRBD1 (7 bases). CDR3 size: 17 residues. Looked up from germline, CDR1 is LNHDA and CDR2 is SQIVND (reference sequence). V gave up 9 bases and J gave up 5 bases, with 25 bases separating them. CDR3 residues: CASARERGRGRTGELFF. Written as DNA, the CDR3 is TGTGCCAGCGCCCGGGAGCGCGGCAGGGGGAGAACCGGGGAGCTGTTTTTT. Based on the CDR3 plus reference TRBV19 and TRBJ2-2, the full variable domain is DGGITQSPKYLFRKEGQNVTLSCEQNLNHDAMYWYRQDPGQGLRLIYYSQIVNDFQKGDIAEGYSVSREKKESFPLTVTSAQKNPTAFYLCASARERGRGRTGELFFGEGSRLTVL.

The chain is built from TRBV28 and TRBJ1-3, with D hard to call. The CDR3 consists of 11 residues. Germline V CDR1 and CDR2: MDHEN, SYDVKM. Trimming left V 6 bases short and J 3 bases short, with 3 bases between. DNA for the CDR3: TGTGCCAGCAGGCTTGGAAACACCATATATTTT. Protein product: CASRLGNTIYF.

The J gene is TRBJ2-7, the V gene TRBV7-7, with D uncertain. From germline, CDR1 is SSHAT and CDR2 FNYEAQ (reference sequence). V lost 5 bases and J lost 1, with 9 bases in between. This CDR3 is built from 13 residues. CDR3 nucleotide sequence: TGTGCCAGCAGCCGGGTGGGATCCTACGAGCAGTACTTC. Translation gives CASSRVGSYEQYF.

V gene TRBV4-2 combines with J gene TRBJ2-2; possibly TRBD2 for D (6 bases). Trimming left V 0 bases short and J 4 bases short, with 12 bases between. This CDR3 region has 16 residues. In germline, CDR1 is LGHNA, CDR2 YNFKEQ. The chain's CDR3 is CASSQDPGTLTGELFF. DNA of the CDR3: TGTGCCAGCAGCCAAGACCCCGGGACTCTCACCGGGGAGCTGTTTTTT.

The gene calls are TRBV18 and TRBJ1-5; tentatively, D is TRBD1 (6 bases). This CDR3 has 15 residues. Germline loops: CDR1 KGHSH, CDR2 LQKENI. Trimming took off 3 bases at V and 0 bases at J, with 9 bases between the two ends. The CDR3 loop reads CASSPWTVSNQPQHF. The CDR3 region has the DNA TGTGCCAGCTCACCTTGGACAGTTAGCAATCAGCCCCAGCATTTT.

The genes are TRBV6-1 and TRBJ1-1; D is unclear. The CDR3 runs 14 residues. Trimming stripped 5 bases from V and 0 bases from J, with 10 bases between. Germline loops: CDR1 MNHNS, CDR2 SASEGT. CDR3 sequence reads: CASSLHGVNTEAFF. Written as DNA, the CDR3 is TGTGCCAGCAGTCTACACGGAGTGAACACTGAAGCTTTCTTT.

This chain links TRBV6-5 with TRBJ2-4, with D possibly being TRBD1 or TRBD2 (6 bases each). Per the germline V gene, CDR1 is MNHEY and CDR2 is SVGAGI. V shed 6 bases and J shed 11 bases, with 20 bases lying between them. The CDR3 covers 14 residues. This CDR3 is CASRPSRGPFVQYF. The CDR3 region has the DNA TGTGCCAGCAGACCCAGCCGGGGGCCTTTTGTTCAGTACTTC.

The chain links TRBV7-3 to TRBJ2-7; TRBD1 is a possible D gene (6 bases). Germline lookup yields CDR1 SGHTA and CDR2 FQGTGA. The CDR3 contains 16 residues. Trimming left V 3 bases short and J 5 bases short, with 20 bases between. The CDR3 loop reads CASSLDPNRAGNEQYF. The DNA for the CDR3 is TGTGCCAGCAGCTTGGACCCGAACAGGGCCGGGAACGAGCAGTACTTC.

V gene TRBV6-5 combines with J gene TRBJ1-1; unclear D gene. CDR1 and CDR2 from the germline V gene are MNHEY and SVGAGI. The CDR3 consists of 11 residues. V was pared by 2 bases and J by 10 bases, with 8 bases between. DNA of the CDR3: TGTGCCAGCAGTTACAGGCGGCGAGCTTTCTTT. Protein sequence: CASSYRRRAFF.

The genes are TRBV5-1 and TRBJ2-1; 10 bases match TRBD1. The CDR3 spans 16 residues. V shed 4 bases, J shed 12 bases, and the junction held 16 bases outside the gene matches. Germline CDR1 reads SGHRS; CDR2 reads YFSETQ. The CDR3 region is CASSARRGTGDTSQFF. The CDR3 DNA is TGCGCCAGCAGCGCAAGGCGGGGGACAGGGGACACCTCGCAGTTCTTC.

This clone has a single count. The chain joins TRBV28 to TRBJ2-7; 11 bases fit TRBD2. Germline lookup yields CDR1 MDHEN and CDR2 SYDVKM. This CDR3 has 16 residues. Unmatched junction bases numbered 15, after V lost 6 bases and J lost 8 bases. The CDR3 is CASRHGLAGLRSKQYF. The CDR3, as DNA: TGTGCCAGCAGGCACGGACTAGCGGGCCTACGAAGCAAGCAGTACTTC.

About this clone: The same CDR3 is also encoded by other DNA sequences in this sample. The chain recombines TRBV5-1 with TRBJ2-3; no clear D gene. V shed 3 bases and J shed 2 bases, with 7 bases lying between them. Germline CDR1 and CDR2: SGHRS and YFSETQ. This CDR3 region has 13 residues. In DNA, the CDR3 is TGCGCCAGCAGCTCGACGACCACAGATACGCAGTATTTT. Translated: CASSSTTTDTQYF.

This clone appeared once. Other DNA sequences in the same sample also yield this CDR3. The V and J genes are TRBV5-4 and TRBJ1-4; D possibly corresponds to TRBD1 (5 bases). This CDR3 has 15 amino acids. The V end was cut by 4 bases, the J end by 0 bases, with 10 bases between. The V gene's germline CDR1 is SGHNT and CDR2 YYREEE (reference sequence). The CDR3 spells CASSGGGATNEKLFF. CDR3 DNA sequence: TGTGCCAGCAGCGGGGGGGGTGCAACTAATGAAAAACTGTTTTTT.

The V call is TRBV30, the J call TRBJ2-3; D is possibly TRBD2 (6 bases). CDR3 size: 12 residues. V was cut by 7 bases and J by 6 bases, with 14 bases left in between. Looked up from germline, CDR1 is GTSNPN and CDR2 is SVGIG (reference sequence). CDR3 in amino acids: CAFSGGTDTQYF. CDR3 nucleotides: TGTGCCTTTAGCGGAGGTACGGATACGCAGTATTTT.

V usage is TRBV19 and J usage is TRBJ1-1, with D unclear. Germline CDR1 LNHDA, CDR2 SQIVND (reference sequence). There are 16 residues in the CDR3. V lost 0 bases, J lost 2 bases, and 13 bases lay in between. The CDR3 loop is CASSIDPNRLNTEAFF. The DNA for the CDR3 is TGTGCCAGTAGTATAGATCCTAACAGACTAAACACTGAAGCTTTCTTT.

The CDR3 nucleotides read TGTGCCAGCAGCATCTCGGGGAGGGGTAATGAAAAACTGTTTTTT. Protein product: CASSISGRGNEKLFF. The chain uses TRBV28 and TRBJ1-4, with D perhaps TRBD1 (5 bases). The CDR3 sequence is 15 residues long. Germline lookup yields CDR1 MDHEN and CDR2 SYDVKM. V lost 6 bases to trimming and J lost 4 bases, with 15 bases between them.

A word on this clone: The same CDR3 arises from other DNA sequences in this sample as well. This chain links TRBV6-5 with TRBJ2-7; D may be TRBD1 or TRBD2 (5 bases each). The CDR3 is 12 residues long. V lost 5 bases, J lost 4 bases, and 9 bases lay in between. Germline V gene data show CDR1 as MNHEY and CDR2 as SVGAGI. The CDR3 DNA is TGTGCCAGCAGTCGGGACGGATACGAGCAGTACTTC. Amino acid sequence: CASSRDGYEQYF.

As for this clone: The identical CDR3 is also encoded by other nucleotide sequences in the sample. CDR3 DNA sequence: TGTGCCATCAGTGAGGCGGCGGGAGGGCCCTACGAGCAGTACTTC. Protein sequence: CAISEAAGGPYEQYF. This chain uses TRBV10-3 with TRBJ2-7; 9 bases line up with TRBD2. The V gene's germline CDR1 is ENHRY and CDR2 SYGVKD. The CDR3 has 15 residues. The trim removed 2 bases at V and 2 bases at J, leaving 4 bases unmatched.